One T cell receptor (beta chain) is described in this entry. The sample comes from a study of T cell responses to AZD1222 COVID-19 vaccine. Assay: immunoSEQ multiplex PCR; the TCRdb copy retains only in-frame clones and omits some. Of 40,000 to 65,000 clones in the sample, about 81% are singletons; the top ten hold around 27%. This CDR3 contains 16 residues. Germline-derived CDR1 and CDR2 are SGHNT and YENEEA. Trimming cost V 4 bases and J 4 bases; bases outside gene matches: 10. This rearrangement joins TRBV11-3 to TRBJ2-3, with TRBD2 matching over 8 bases. The TCR comes from an adult in good health. The sample here was peripheral blood, taken on day 0 of AZD1222 vaccination. The CDR3 DNA reads as TGTGCCAGCAGCTCCCCTCCCGGGAGGGTCGCAGATACGCAGTATTTT. Its protein is CASSSPPGRVADTQYF. Full variable domain (rest looked up from reference TRBV11-3 and TRBJ2-3): EAGVVQSPRYKIIEKKQPVAFWCNPISGHNTLYWYLQNLGQGPELLIRYENEEAVDDSQLPKDRFSAERLKGVDSTLKIQPAELGDSAVYLCASSSPPGRVADTQYFGPGTRLTVL.